This T cell receptor (beta chain) was obtained from a study of blood T cell repertoires in COVID-19. V was clipped by 4 bases and J by 2 bases, with 15 bases between them. Per germline, CDR1 SGHRS and CDR2 YFSETQ. This CDR3 is 16 amino acids long. The table came from immunoSEQ multiplex PCR; TCRdb's copy has only in-frame clones and leaves some out. The data show more than 250,000 clones, with roughly 86% seen just once and roughly 5.3% held by the top ten. Sequencing input: PBMCs or T cells enriched from blood (not recorded which). The chain has TRBV5-1 and TRBJ2-2, with D possibly matching TRBD2 (6 bases). This clonotype was sampled from a woman aged 30 to 39 who had recovered from COVID-19. CDR3 in amino acids: CASSRSRDFNTGELFF. The DNA for the CDR3 is TGCGCCAGCAGCCGAAGCCGGGACTTTAACACCGGGGAGCTGTTTTTT.